This entry describes one T cell receptor beta chain. Its antigen is currently unknown. These data belong to a study of shared clonotypes between healthy human individuals. Study-wide points: Relative to their counterparts shared across all four donors, non-shared clonotypes exhibited diminished generation probabilities. The study drew on few donors, limiting represented genetic and exposure-history diversity.

V was shortened by 5 bases and J by 9 bases, with 8 bases between the two germline ends. The CDR3 runs 11 residues. CDR1 is KGHSH and CDR2 is LQKENI in the germline V gene. Clones were sequenced by immunoSEQ multiplex PCR, and TCRdb holds only the in-frame ones, with some missing. The data contain over 2,000,000 clones, just under 95% of them singletons. CD8 cells regarded as naive lacked CD45RO, were positively chosen for CCR7, and omitted terminally differentiated effector memory CD45RA+ cells. The V call is TRBV18, the J call TRBJ2-1; no definite D call. The sequencing input was naive CD8+ T cells from PBMCs. This clonotype was obtained from a man aged 18 to 35 in good health. Some clones in this sample may be carry-over from other donors' samples. The CDR3 coding sequence is TGTGCCAGCTCATCGTCCGTTGAGCAGTTCTTC. Residues: CASSSSVEQFF. Drawing the rest from reference TRBV18 and TRBJ2-1, the complete variable domain is NAGVMQNPRHLVRRRGQEARLRCSPMKGHSHVYWYRQLPEEGLKFMVYLQKENIIDESGMPKERFSAEFPKEGPSILRIQQVVRGDSAAYFCASSSSVEQFFGPGTRLTVL.